What follows describes a single T cell receptor beta chain. Its antigen is unknown. Repertoires were generated with immunoSEQ multiplex PCR, while TCRdb's copy carries only in-frame clones and drops some. The sample carries around 1.9 million clones, about 92% recorded once. This sample is drawn from a study of shared clonotypes between healthy human individuals. Background on the study: Each donor had three CD4 naive, three CD4 memory, two CD8 naive and one CD8 memory plate. Broader study findings: The four-donor shared clonotypes exceeded non-shared clonotypes in generation probability, with non-shared ones scoring lower. Relative to memory subsets, naive subsets generally showed larger estimated richness.

Positive CCR7 selection of CD45RO-negative cells yielded the naive CD8 cells, and terminally differentiated effector memory CD45RA+ cells were excluded. This CDR3 comprises 15 residues. Unmatched junction bases numbered 9, after V lost 6 bases and J lost 4 bases. Germline lookup yields CDR1 LNHDA and CDR2 SQIVND (reference sequence). The sequenced sample consisted of naive CD8+ T cells from PBMCs. The chain uses TRBV19 and TRBJ2-5; 9 nucleotides match TRBD1. The TCR sequence derives from a man aged 18 to 30 in good health. Some clones in this sample may be carry-over from other donors' samples. The CDR3 coding sequence is TGTGCCAGTAGCGCTCGGGACAGGGCGAGAGAGACCCAGTACTTC. Its translation: CASSARDRARETQYF.